The text below deals with one T cell receptor beta chain. This clonotype was recorded many times. Its antigen is not yet known. Within one base of it there is no much larger clone, and no base qualities were kept. The data stem from a study of T cells in Graves' hyperthyroidism and ophthalmopathy (dated by TCRdb to about 2019). General notes on the study: Peripheral blood was collected at initial diagnosis, before any treatment. TCR V-J signatures able to tell the groups apart were searched for in a discovery cohort of approximately 95 patients, of whom over 40 had Graves' ophthalmopathy and some 60 had stable Graves' hyperthyroidism. Prospective prediction of ophthalmopathy was tested in an independent validation cohort consisting of 18 to 20 hyperthyroidism patients and approximately 16 patients who later progressed to ophthalmopathy. For training and testing, the roughly 100 patients in the discovery cohort were randomly divided in a 7:3 ratio. In six Graves' hyperthyroidism patients, the study also compared T-cell repertoires from thyroid tissue with T-cell repertoires from blood. Once sampling was done, hyperthyroidism patients were given methimazole at a starting dose of 30 mg daily, whereas ophthalmopathy patients were given high-dose intravenous methylprednisolone. TCR Vbeta CDR3 sequencing of some 140 peripheral blood samples (more than 40 ophthalmopathy, 75 hyperthyroidism and approximately 17 progressor patients) is reported in the paper. The investigation overall reported the following: A 13 V-J signature model separated ophthalmopathy from stable hyperthyroidism, with approximately 86% sensitivity and 81.08% specificity in cross-validation and 80%/75% in testing. In validation, progression to ophthalmopathy was predicted by the model with more than 65% sensitivity and 72% to 85% specificity, a median of roughly 6.4 months before onset. Sample size was not statistically predetermined, and blinding of investigators to group allocation was not performed. Blood samples also contained most of the expanded thyroid clonotypes (frequency above 0.001), which suggests that blood repertoires may reflect thyroid immune responses.

A patient counted as having stable Graves' hyperthyroidism if no progression to ophthalmopathy occurred over 18 months of follow-up. The hyperthyroidism patients were between 18 and 65 years old and newly diagnosed, with a disease duration of less than 2 months. Exclusion was applied to patients with uncontrolled infections, other autoimmune diseases, pregnancy or lactation. Clinical symptoms, serum thyroxine and TRAb, thyroid ultrasound, and orbital computed tomography formed the basis for the diagnoses. PBMCs were isolated from 10 ml of fresh peripheral blood by Ficoll-Paque density gradient centrifugation. Trizol reagent was used to extract total RNA, and RNA quality was then checked on an Agilent 2100 Bioanalyzer. The TCR beta CDR3 regions were amplified from the RNA transcripts. A first-round RT-PCR of the TCR CDR3 used the HTBI primer set with the Qiagen OneStep RT-PCR kit. Libraries were constructed in a second round of multiplex PCR, after which size selection and purification were carried out. Paired-end sequencing of the libraries was performed with 100 bp reads on an Illumina HiSeq2000. The authors' pipeline ran thus. SOAPnuke was used to process the raw data, with reads discarded if the reads contained adapters or uncalled bases, had a mean Phred below 15, or lacked an exact constant-primer or identifier match. COPE v1.2.5 was used to merge the high-quality paired reads, and each unique nucleotide sequence was defined as a clonotype. Clonotypes were aligned to IMGT TRBV, TRBD and TRBJ reference segments using MiTCR v1.1. Only V-J combinations with frequency above 0.0001, covering about 99% of repertoires, were analysed. A TCS score was defined as the ratio between F50 (clonal expansion) and ExV (chaos), using BLOSUM62-based TCRdist between CDR3 peptides within each V-J. Welch's t-statistics and random forest reduced roughly 530 V-J features to 13, which were used in a naive Bayes classifier (R e1071). In TCRdb, the public reads were trimmed at Q25 with fastp and aligned with MiXCR, with productive beta chains retained. Every distinct CDR3 protein forms one entry, paired with its most common genes and DNA. TCRdb, rather than the study authors, made the V and J calls. The sample table shows 300,000 or so distinct CDR3 sequences, and roughly a fifth are seen once. Of the sample, 50% is held by the ten largest clones.

The sample was blood. The TCR sequence derives from a woman aged 45-60 years with Graves' hyperthyroidism.

The DNA sequence follows: TGTGCCAGCAGCCGCAGCGGGAGGACGAACACCGGGGAGCTGTTTTTT. Translated, this gives CASSRSGRTNTGELFF. The chain uses TRBV7-3 and TRBJ2-2, with 9 middle bases fitting TRBD2. CDR1 is given as SGHTA and CDR2 as FQGTGA, both from the germline V gene. V trim: 5 bases; J trim: 0 bases; unmatched bases: 4. The cysteine opens and the phenylalanine closes a CDR3 of 16 amino acids. CDR3 DNA only is kept here, 48 bases in frame from base 1.